This entry lists 10 T cell receptor beta chains sequenced from one sample in a study of cytotoxic CD8 clonotypes in ibrutinib-treated CLL. Some clones are missing from TCRdb's copy, which holds only in-frame ones; the method was immunoSEQ multiplex PCR. The sample lists just under 70,000 clones, around 65% occurring once. This sample comprised PBMCs, obtained after 12 months of ibrutinib treatment. These receptors were obtained from a human donor with chronic lymphocytic leukemia.

The chain carries TRBV10-3 and TRBJ2-2; the match to TRBD2 covers 8 bases. The CDR3 loop spans 16 amino acids. J lost 4 bases, V lost 6 bases, and 10 bases had no gene match. CDR1 is ENHRY, CDR2 SYGVKD, per germline. The CDR3 DNA sequence: TGTGCCATCAGCGCCCCGGAGCGGGGGACCACCGGGGAGCTGTTTTTT. Its translation is CAISAPERGTTGELFF.

The chain couples TRBV5-6 to TRBJ2-3, with 11 positions matching TRBD2. The CDR3 spans 16 residues. With 0 bases clipped from V and 4 bases from J, the junction kept 4 bases outside the gene matches. Germline loops: CDR1 SGHDT, CDR2 YYEEEE. CDR3 sequence reads: CASSLASSGGSDTQYF. The DNA of the CDR3 is TGTGCCAGCAGCTTGGCCTCTAGCGGGGGGTCAGATACGCAGTATTTT. The full variable domain, with the rest looked up from reference TRBV5-6 and TRBJ2-3, is DAGVTQSPTHLIKTRGQQVTLRCSPKSGHDTVSWYQQALGQGPQFIFQYYEEEERQRGNFPDRFSGHQFPNYSSELNVNALLLGDSALYLCASSLASSGGSDTQYFGPGTRLTVL.

This clone was seen a handful of times. This chain links TRBV7-6 with TRBJ2-7, with D maybe TRBD2 (7 bases). Trimming cost V 5 bases and J 1 base, with 15 bases left between them. The germline CDR1 and CDR2 sequences are SGHVS and FNYEAQ. The CDR3 sequence is 15 residues long. The CDR3 reads CASSQAQGGSYEQYF. The CDR3 coding sequence is TGTGCCAGCAGCCAAGCACAGGGAGGGTCCTACGAGCAGTACTTC.

V usage is TRBV7-9 and J usage is TRBJ1-2; maybe TRBD1 (6 bases). Germline CDR1 and CDR2: SEHNR and FQNEAQ (reference sequence). CDR3 length: 16 amino acids. Deletions cut 3 bases from V and 5 bases from J, with 19 bases between. The CDR3 DNA reads as TGTGCCAGCAGCTTCCGGGGCAGGGGCCTGGAGTATGGCTACACCTTC. Protein sequence: CASSFRGRGLEYGYTF. Supplemented by reference TRBV7-9 and TRBJ1-2, the full variable domain reads DTGVSQNPRHKITKRGQNVTFRCDPISEHNRLYWYRQTLGQGPEFLTYFQNEAQLEKSRLLSDRFSAERPKGSFSTLEIQRTEQGDSAMYLCASSFRGRGLEYGYTFGSGTRLTVV.

This sequence joins TRBV6-5 and TRBJ1-1; TRBD1 is a possible D gene (6 bases). CDR1 is MNHEY, CDR2 SVGAGI, per germline. Trimming took off 10 bases at V and 5 bases at J, with 23 bases between the two ends. CDR3 size: 15 residues. In DNA form, the CDR3 reads TGTGCCACCTCGGGGGCCGGGTTTGATGTGACTGAAGCTTTCTTT. Encoded protein: CATSGAGFDVTEAFF.

The V and J genes are TRBV5-5 and TRBJ2-2; D perhaps matches TRBD2 (5 bases). Germline-derived CDR1 and CDR2 are SGHKS and YYEKEE (reference sequence). V lost 1 base and J 5 bases, leaving 15 bases between the germline ends. There are 16 residues in the CDR3. The CDR3 DNA reads TGTGCCAGCAGCTTGACCCCTCTTGGGAGAACCGGGGAGCTGTTTTTT. Its protein product is CASSLTPLGRTGELFF.

The rearrangement uses TRBV5-6 and TRBJ1-5; D gene uncertain. Germline V gives CDR1 SGHDT, CDR2 YYEEEE. The CDR3 is made up of 15 amino acids. Between the trimmed V and J ends, which lost 2 bases and 4 bases, there was a span of 13 bases. DNA for the CDR3: TGTGCCAGCAGCTTTGAAAGGGCTAAGAATCAGCCCCAGCATTTT. This sequence encodes CASSFERAKNQPQHF.

CDR3: CASSRRVREETQYF. Written as DNA, the CDR3 is TGTGCCAGCAGCCGACGAGTCAGGGAAGAGACCCAGTACTTC. The chain combines TRBV7-6 with TRBJ2-5; TRBD1 is a possible D gene (5 bases). V lost 5 bases, J lost 3 bases, and 13 bases lay in between. The CDR3 consists of 14 residues. Germline V gene lookup returns CDR1 SGHVS and CDR2 FNYEAQ.

This chain links TRBV7-3 with TRBJ1-1; no reliable D call. V was pared by 0 bases and J by 2 bases, with 13 bases between. This CDR3 is 16 amino acids long. The V gene's germline CDR1 is SGHTA and CDR2 FQGTGA. CDR3 region: CASSLTPRVVNTEAFF. The CDR3 nucleotides read TGTGCCAGCAGCTTAACTCCCCGGGTGGTTAACACTGAAGCTTTCTTT.

This clone was observed once. The V call is TRBV27, the J call TRBJ2-3, with 8 bases fitting TRBD2. Trimming took 7 bases from V and 2 from J; bases not matched to a gene: 5. The CDR3 runs to 14 residues. In germline, CDR1 is MNHEY, CDR2 SMNVEV (reference sequence). CDR3 amino acids: CASNPAGVTDTQYF. The CDR3 DNA is TGTGCCAGCAATCCAGCGGGGGTCACAGATACGCAGTATTTT.